Listed below are T cell receptor beta chains from one sample, sequenced in a study of blood T cell repertoires in COVID-19. The table came from immunoSEQ multiplex PCR; TCRdb's copy has only in-frame clones and leaves some out. The sample lists 100,000 to 150,000 clones; around 87% were seen once. Sequencing input: peripheral blood. These receptors all come from a woman aged 55-69 years with acute or convalescent COVID-19. CDR3s include the opening cysteine and the closing phenylalanine or tryptophan. D genes are given only for firm matches. Clone size is not always given. Where it is, it says once, few, many or a class for expanded clones.

d_gene	j_gene	v_gene	abundance	CDR3aa	CDR3nt
-	TRBJ1-1	TRBV19	once	CASRDSSNTEAFF	TGTGCCAGTAGGGACAGTTCGAACACTGAAGCTTTCTTT
-	TRBJ1-2	TRBV20-1	few	CSASVRGNYGYTF	TGCAGTGCTAGTGTCAGGGGCAACTATGGCTACACCTTC
TRBD1	TRBJ1-2	TRBV28	-	CASSPQGNYGYTF	TGTGCCAGCAGTCCACAGGGGAACTATGGCTACACCTTC
-	TRBJ1-2	TRBV24-1	-	CATSEASQRYGYTF	TGTGCCACCAGTGAGGCCTCCCAGAGGTATGGCTACACCTTC
TRBD2	TRBJ2-2	TRBV19	once	CASSRLAGENTGELFF	TGTGCCAGTAGTAGGCTAGCGGGAGAGAACACCGGGGAGCTGTTTTTT
TRBD1	TRBJ2-1	TRBV6-5	few	CASCRPGQGMNEQFF	TGTGCCAGCTGCCGACCGGGACAGGGCATGAATGAGCAGTTCTTC
TRBD1	TRBJ2-1	TRBV6-2/TRBV6-3	-	CASSDPGQGFNEQFF	TGTGCCAGCAGTGACCCGGGACAGGGCTTCAATGAGCAGTTCTTC
-	TRBJ1-5	TRBV19	-	CASSRPGVVVTQHF	TGTGCCAGTAGTAGGCCAGGGGTTGTGGTGACCCAGCATTTT
TRBD1	TRBJ1-4	TRBV6-5	-	CATHMDRPEEKLFF	TGTGCCACCCACATGGACAGGCCCGAGGAAAAACTGTTTTTT
-	TRBJ1-2	TRBV5-8	-	CASSLTGHKDRQPNYGYTF	TGTGCCAGCAGCCTCACCGGCCATAAAGACAGGCAACCTAACTATGGCTACACCTTC
TRBD2	TRBJ2-1	TRBV19	-	CASSFDAASGAYNEQFF	TGTGCCAGTAGTTTTGATGCGGCTAGCGGAGCATACAATGAGCAGTTCTTC
-	TRBJ2-1	TRBV18	-	CASSPEGGDEQFF	TGTGCCAGCTCACCCGAAGGGGGGGATGAGCAGTTCTTC
-	TRBJ1-1	TRBV7-9	-	CASSALGSNTEAFF	TGTGCCAGCAGCGCCCTGGGGAGTAACACTGAAGCTTTCTTT
-	TRBJ2-2	TRBV6-5	-	CASMRASTGELFF	TGTGCCAGCATGAGGGCGAGCACCGGGGAGCTGTTTTTT
TRBD2	TRBJ2-1	TRBV19	few	CASTIGGYTDEQFF	TGTGCCAGTACGATCGGGGGGTATACGGATGAGCAGTTCTTC
TRBD2	TRBJ2-1	TRBV30	-	CACRGGLAGGLNEQFF	TGTGCCTGCCGAGGAGGGCTAGCGGGAGGGCTCAATGAGCAGTTCTTC
-	TRBJ1-1	TRBV3-1/TRBV3-2	-	CASSHHERNTEAFF	TGTGCCAGCAGCCACCATGAGAGGAACACTGAAGCTTTCTTT
TRBD2	TRBJ2-1	TRBV11-2	-	CASKVAGGYNEQFF	TGTGCCAGTAAGGTAGCGGGAGGGTACAATGAGCAGTTCTTC
-	TRBJ1-5	TRBV9	-	CASSVGPSSNQPQHF	TGTGCCAGCAGCGTAGGGCCGTCTAGCAATCAGCCCCAGCATTTT
-	TRBJ1-1	TRBV19	-	CASSTPGGGSVEAFF	TGTGCCAGTAGTACTCCCGGGGGGGGGTCGGTTGAAGCTTTCTTT
-	TRBJ1-5	TRBV20-1	-	CSASSVNQPQHF	TGCAGTGCTAGTTCCGTAAATCAGCCCCAGCATTTT
TRBD2	TRBJ2-5	TRBV12-5	once	CASGRGLAGGQETQYF	TGTGCTAGTGGTCGGGGACTAGCGGGAGGGCAAGAGACCCAGTACTTC
-	TRBJ1-4	TRBV5-4	-	CASSLGSGTALNEKLFF	TGTGCCAGCAGCTTGGGCTCCGGGACTGCCCTTAATGAAAAACTGTTTTTT
-	TRBJ1-2	TRBV5-6	-	CASSFNNYGYTF	TGTGCCAGCAGCTTTAATAACTATGGCTACACCTTC
TRBD1	TRBJ1-1	TRBV6-5	-	CASSSWTGGNTEAFF	TGTGCCAGCAGTTCGTGGACAGGGGGGAACACTGAAGCTTTCTTT
TRBD1	TRBJ2-1	TRBV3-1/TRBV3-2	-	CASNIQGGEQFF	TGTGCCAGCAACATACAGGGGGGTGAGCAGTTCTTC